Sequencing of this T cell receptor (beta chain) was carried out in a study of blood T cell repertoires in COVID-19. Across the study: Samples taken during acute and convalescent COVID-19 were collected in the United States, Italy and Spain. T cells, B-cell-depleted T cells, or PBMCs supplied cDNA or gDNA.

As originally analysed: Cell counts per sample came from amplifying reference gene primers. Clones were read by immunoSEQ multiplex PCR, and TCRdb kept only the in-frame ones, dropping some. Clone size and the V and J calls come from that table; the DNA yielded D and trimming. The repertoire holds about 230,000 clones, about nine tenths seen once, with 9.5% to 13% in the top ten. With 6 bases removed from V and 0 bases from J, the gap between germline ends came to 6 bases. This CDR3 is built from 12 residues. Germline assignment: CDR1 MNHEY and CDR2 SVGAGI. Recruited during active infection, patients (from Seattle) were subsequently followed longitudinally.

The sample was peripheral blood. This chain connects TRBV6-5 to TRBJ2-7, with D perhaps TRBD1 (6 bases). This TCR came from a man in his fifties or sixties with COVID-19, enrolled during active disease. This CDR3 reads CASRDSSYEQYF. As DNA, the CDR3 is TGTGCCAGCAGGGACAGCTCCTACGAGCAGTACTTC.